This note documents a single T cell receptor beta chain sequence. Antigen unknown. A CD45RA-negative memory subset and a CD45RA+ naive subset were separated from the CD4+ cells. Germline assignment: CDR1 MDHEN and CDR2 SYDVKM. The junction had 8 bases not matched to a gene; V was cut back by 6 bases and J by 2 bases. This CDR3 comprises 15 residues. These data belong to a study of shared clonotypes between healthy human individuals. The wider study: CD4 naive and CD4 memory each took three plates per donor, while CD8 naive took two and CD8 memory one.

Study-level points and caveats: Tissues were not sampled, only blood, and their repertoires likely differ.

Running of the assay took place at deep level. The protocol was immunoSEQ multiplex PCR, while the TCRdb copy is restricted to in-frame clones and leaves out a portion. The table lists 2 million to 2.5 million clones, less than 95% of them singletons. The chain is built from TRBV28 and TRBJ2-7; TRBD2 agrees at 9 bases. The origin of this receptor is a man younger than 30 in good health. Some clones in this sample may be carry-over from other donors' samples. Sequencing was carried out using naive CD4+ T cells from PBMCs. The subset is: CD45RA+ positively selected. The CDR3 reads CASSWRSSGTYEQYF. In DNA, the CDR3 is TGTGCCAGCAGCTGGCGGTCTAGCGGGACCTACGAGCAGTACTTC.